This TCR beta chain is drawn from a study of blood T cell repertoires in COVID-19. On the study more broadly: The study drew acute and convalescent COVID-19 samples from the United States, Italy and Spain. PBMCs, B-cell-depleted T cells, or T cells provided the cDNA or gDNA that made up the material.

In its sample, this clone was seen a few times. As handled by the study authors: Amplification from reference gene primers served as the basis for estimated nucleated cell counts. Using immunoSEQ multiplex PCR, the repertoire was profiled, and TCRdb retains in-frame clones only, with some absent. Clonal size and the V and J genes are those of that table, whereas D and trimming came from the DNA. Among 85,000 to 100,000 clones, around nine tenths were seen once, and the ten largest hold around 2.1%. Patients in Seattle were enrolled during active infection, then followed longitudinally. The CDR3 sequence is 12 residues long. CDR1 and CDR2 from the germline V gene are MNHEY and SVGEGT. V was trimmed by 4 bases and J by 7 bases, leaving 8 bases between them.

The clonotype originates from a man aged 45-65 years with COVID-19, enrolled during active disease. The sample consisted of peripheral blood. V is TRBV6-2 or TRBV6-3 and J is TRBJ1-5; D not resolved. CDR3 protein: CASSWSGQPQHF. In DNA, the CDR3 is TGTGCCAGCAGTTGGTCCGGGCAGCCCCAGCATTTT.